The clone carrying this T cell receptor beta chain has a count of ten or more. The sample belongs to a study of T cells in Graves' hyperthyroidism and ophthalmopathy. CDR3 length equals 16 residues. The junction had 5 bases not matched to a gene; V was cut back by 1 base and J by 1 base. Germline lookup yields CDR1 SGHRS and CDR2 YFSETQ. Amplification yielded TCR beta CDR3 regions, with RNA transcripts as the source. A first-round RT-PCR of the TCR CDR3 used the HTBI primer set. MiXCR, run by TCRdb on the multiplex PCR reads, gives a single entry per CDR3 protein. The sample lists 450,000 to 600,000 distinct CDR3 sequences, around 15% occurring once.

This sequence originates from a middle-aged woman with Graves' hyperthyroidism. The material sequenced was blood. The chain links TRBV5-1 to TRBJ1-1; TRBD1 agrees at 9 bases. The CDR3 here is CASSLTGGIANTEAFF. The CDR3 nucleotides read TGCGCCAGCAGCTTGACAGGGGGCATTGCGAACACTGAAGCTTTCTTT.